This passage covers 32 T cell receptor beta chains from one sample sequenced in a study of blood T cell repertoires in COVID-19. Sequenced by immunoSEQ multiplex PCR; TCRdb stores in-frame clones only, minus some. The sample shows about 150,000 clones, about four fifths of them seen only once. The specimen was peripheral blood. The receptors stem from a man under 40 with COVID-19, enrolled during active disease.

The gene calls are TRBV7-9 and TRBJ1-1; 10 nucleotides agree with TRBD1. The ends lost 5 bases at V and 4 bases at J; junction bases unmatched: 10. This CDR3 has 16 amino acids. Germline lookup yields CDR1 SEHNR and CDR2 FQNEAQ (reference sequence). In nucleotides, the CDR3 is TGTGCCAGCAGCCCTCGCCCCGGGACAGGGGCCACTGAAGCTTTCTTT. It encodes CASSPRPGTGATEAFF.

This clone has a handful of counts. The J gene is TRBJ2-7, the V gene TRBV6-6; the D gene is possibly TRBD1 (5 bases). V lost 0 bases and J 2 bases, leaving 8 bases between the germline ends. The germline CDR1 and CDR2 sequences are MNHNY and SVGAGI (reference sequence). CDR3 length: 14 amino acids. The CDR3 sequence: CASSYSGAAYEQYF. The CDR3 bases are TGTGCCAGCAGTTACTCAGGGGCGGCCTACGAGCAGTACTTC.

This clone was found once. The gene calls are TRBV6-5 and TRBJ2-3, with D perhaps TRBD2 (6 bases). Germline assignment: CDR1 MNHEY and CDR2 SVGAGI. The germline V and J ends were trimmed by 6 bases and 0 bases, with 10 bases remaining between them. The CDR3 is 14 amino acids. CDR3 sequence (DNA): TGTGCCAGCAGGGAGGGGCGGAGCACAGATACGCAGTATTTT. Encoded protein: CASREGRSTDTQYF.

The J gene is TRBJ2-1, the V gene TRBV24-1; possibly TRBD2 for D (5 bases). The V and J ends lost 3 bases and 7 bases respectively, with 9 bases between them. CDR3 length: 13 amino acids. Per germline, CDR1 KGHDR and CDR2 SFDVKD. CDR3 nucleotides: TGTGCCACCAGTGATGGACTGCGGAATGAGCAGTTCTTC. This translates into CATSDGLRNEQFF.

The gene calls are TRBV4-2 and TRBJ2-3, with D possibly matching TRBD1 (6 bases). Deletions cut 0 bases from V and 2 bases from J, with 12 bases between. CDR3 size: 16 residues. CDR1 and CDR2 (germline): LGHNA, YNFKEQ. The CDR3: CASSQDGDTATDTQYF. The CDR3 coding sequence is TGTGCCAGCAGCCAAGATGGGGACACTGCCACAGATACGCAGTATTTT.

This clone was seen at least ten times. J is TRBJ1-5 and V is TRBV2; D unresolved. Germline loops: CDR1 SNHLY, CDR2 FYNNEI. With 3 bases removed from V and 5 bases from J, the gap between germline ends came to 11 bases. The CDR3 has 14 residues. CDR3 DNA sequence: TGTGCCAGCAGTGAGGAGGAGAGCTATCAGCCCCAGCATTTT. Translated: CASSEEESYQPQHF.

The V and J genes are TRBV3-1 (or the pseudogene TRBV3-2) and TRBJ1-2; 7 bases map to TRBD1. CDR1 is LGHDT, CDR2 YNNKEL, per germline (reference sequence). This CDR3 has 17 amino acids. V lost 1 base to trimming and J lost 3 bases; unmatched junction nucleotides: 11. CDR3 sequence reads: CASSQVYLKRGHYGYTF. The DNA of the CDR3 is TGTGCCAGCAGCCAAGTTTATTTAAAAAGGGGGCACTATGGCTACACCTTC.

The rearrangement uses TRBV2 and TRBJ1-2; possible D gene TRBD1, 5 bases. The CDR3 has 14 amino acids. Germline CDR1 reads SNHLY; CDR2 reads FYNNEI. The germline V and J ends were trimmed by 7 bases and 4 bases, with 16 bases remaining between them. The CDR3 here is CASKVEQESYGYTF. The CDR3 coding sequence is TGTGCCAGCAAAGTGGAACAGGAGAGCTATGGCTACACCTTC.

The V call is TRBV6-2 or TRBV6-3, the J call TRBJ1-5; 9 bases fit TRBD1. The CDR3 is 13 residues long. Germline trimming cut 5 bases from V and 6 bases from J; bases unmatched to any gene: 2. Germline CDR1 is MNHEY and CDR2 is SVGEGT. CDR3 in amino acids: CASSTGGPQPQHF. CDR3 nucleotides: TGTGCCAGCAGTACAGGGGGCCCTCAGCCCCAGCATTTT.

The chain recombines TRBV25-1 with TRBJ2-5; 10 bases are a match to TRBD2. The CDR3 is 14 amino acids. The ends lost 6 bases at V and 4 bases at J; junction bases unmatched: 5. Germline V gene lookup returns CDR1 MGHDK and CDR2 SYGVNS. The CDR3 sequence: CASSPSGRGETQYF. The CDR3 DNA reads TGTGCCAGCAGCCCTAGCGGGAGAGGAGAGACCCAGTACTTC.

The chain couples TRBV7-9 to TRBJ2-3, with TRBD1 identical over 7 bases. This CDR3 has 15 residues. Trimming at V came to 2 bases and at J to 5 bases, leaving 7 bases not matched to a gene. The V gene's germline CDR1 is SEHNR and CDR2 FQNEAQ (reference sequence). The CDR3 DNA follows: TGTGCCAGCAGCTTAAGTGAGGGGGCGGGAGATACGCAGTATTTT. Translated: CASSLSEGAGDTQYF.

This clone was picked up a small number of times. The chain links TRBV24-1 to TRBJ2-1, with TRBD1 matching 9 bases. This CDR3 has 16 residues. Germline CDR1 and CDR2: KGHDR and SFDVKD. V lost 2 bases to trimming and J lost 3 bases; unmatched junction nucleotides: 4. In DNA form, the CDR3 reads TGTGCCACCAGTGATTCAGGACAGGGGTACTACAATGAGCAGTTCTTC. This gives the protein CATSDSGQGYYNEQFF.

Within the sample, this clone is medium-sized. The V call is TRBV6-5, the J call TRBJ1-2; no firm D call. V was clipped by 5 bases and J by 5 bases, with 12 bases between them. The CDR3 has 13 amino acids. Germline-derived CDR1 and CDR2 are MNHEY and SVGAGI. The CDR3 region has the DNA TGTGCCAGCAGTAAGCCTGGGAGTTATGGCTACACCTTC. It translates to CASSKPGSYGYTF.

This chain links TRBV29-1 with TRBJ2-5; D is perhaps TRBD2 (5 bases). The CDR3 runs 13 residues. The V gene lost 4 bases and the J gene lost 1 base, with 10 bases spanning the gap. Germline V gene lookup returns CDR1 SQVTM and CDR2 ANQGSEA. CDR3 protein: CSVAGSFQETQYF. For the CDR3, the DNA is TGCAGCGTTGCGGGAAGTTTCCAAGAGACCCAGTACTTC.

The J gene is TRBJ2-5, the V gene TRBV4-1, with 10 bases fitting TRBD1. The CDR3 sequence is 19 residues long. The trim removed 1 base at V and 8 bases at J, leaving 19 bases unmatched. CDR1 is MGHRA, CDR2 YSYEKL, per germline. CDR3 DNA sequence: TGCGCCAGCAGCCAAGGACAGGGGGCTTCAATCACGTTAAGAGAAACCCAGTACTTC. Its protein is CASSQGQGASITLRETQYF.

The chain uses TRBV28 and TRBJ1-2; 8 nucleotides agree with TRBD1. The ends lost 4 bases at V and 4 bases at J; junction bases unmatched: 5. The CDR3 has 14 residues. The germline V gene has CDR1 MDHEN and CDR2 SYDVKM. The CDR3 nucleotides read TGTGCCAGCAGTTACGGACAGGGCAGCTATGGCTACACCTTC. Protein: CASSYGQGSYGYTF.

This chain uses TRBV5-5 with TRBJ1-4; D not certain. From germline, CDR1 is SGHKS and CDR2 YYEKEE (reference sequence). The CDR3 runs to 13 residues. Trimming stripped 4 bases from V and 4 bases from J, with 8 bases between. The CDR3 is CASSRVLNEKLFF. In DNA form, the CDR3 reads TGTGCCAGCAGCCGGGTCCTTAATGAAAAACTGTTTTTT.

This chain links TRBV9 with TRBJ1-6, with TRBD1 matching over 8 bases. Trimming at V came to 4 bases and at J to 7 bases, leaving 4 bases not matched to a gene. This CDR3 region has 14 residues. The germline V gene encodes CDR1 SGDLS and CDR2 YYNGEE. The CDR3 sequence: CASSRQGPNSPLHF. The CDR3, as DNA: TGTGCCAGCAGCCGACAGGGGCCAAATTCACCCCTCCACTTT.

This clone has only a few counts. This rearrangement joins TRBV19 to TRBJ1-1; 7 positions agree with TRBD1. Germline assignment: CDR1 LNHDA and CDR2 SQIVND (reference sequence). The CDR3 is 15 amino acids. V lost 7 bases and J lost 1; bases outside the gene matches: 9. DNA of the CDR3: TGTGCCAGTAACTTACGGGACAGCTCGAACACTGAAGCTTTCTTT. Protein product: CASNLRDSSNTEAFF.

V is TRBV7-2 and J is TRBJ1-4, with D possibly being TRBD1 (6 bases). Looked up from germline, CDR1 is SGHTA and CDR2 is FQGNSA. The CDR3 consists of 14 residues. Trimming left V 2 bases short and J 7 bases short, with 11 bases between. DNA of the CDR3: TGTGCCAGCAGCTTATCGGGGGGCGGTGAAAAACTGTTTTTT. Protein: CASSLSGGGEKLFF.

The rearrangement joins TRBV6-1 to TRBJ1-5, with D maybe TRBD1 (6 bases). CDR1 is MNHNS and CDR2 is SASEGT in the germline V gene. With 1 base removed from V and 4 bases from J, the gap between germline ends came to 11 bases. The CDR3 extends over 15 amino acids. This chain's CDR3 is CASSEVAGANQPQHF. The CDR3 nucleotides read TGTGCCAGCAGTGAAGTGGCGGGGGCAAATCAGCCCCAGCATTTT.

V usage is TRBV16 and J usage is TRBJ2-7; D possibly corresponds to TRBD1 (5 bases). This CDR3 is built from 15 residues. With 2 bases removed from V and 2 bases from J, the gap between germline ends came to 13 bases. Germline V gene lookup returns CDR1 KGHSY and CDR2 FQNENV. The CDR3 region is CASSQNEQATYEQYF. In DNA, the CDR3 is TGTGCCAGCAGCCAAAACGAACAGGCTACCTACGAGCAGTACTTC.

J is TRBJ1-1 and V is TRBV19; no definite D call. The CDR3 runs to 15 residues. CDR1 is LNHDA and CDR2 is SQIVND in the germline V gene (reference sequence). V was shortened by 3 bases and J by 4 bases, with 15 bases between the two germline ends. In DNA, the CDR3 is TGTGCCAGTAGTATCGCCCCAGGTAGTCCCACTGAAGCTTTCTTT. Its protein product is CASSIAPGSPTEAFF.

V and J are TRBV28 and TRBJ1-5, with a tentative D call TRBD1 (5 bases). V dropped 5 bases and J dropped 10 bases, with 12 bases sitting between them. The V gene's germline CDR1 is MDHEN and CDR2 SYDVKM. The CDR3 runs 12 residues. The CDR3 coding sequence is TGTGCCAGCAGTCTACTCCAGGGACCCCAGCATTTT. The encoded protein is CASSLLQGPQHF.

This chain links TRBV6-5 with TRBJ2-7, with 8 bases that match TRBD2. V lost 0 bases, J lost 6 bases, and 7 bases stayed unmatched. Germline V gene data show CDR1 as MNHEY and CDR2 as SVGAGI. This CDR3 is built from 15 residues. DNA of the CDR3: TGTGCCAGCAGTTACTCGAGCGGGGGAGCAGGCGAGCAGTACTTC. This codes for CASSYSSGGAGEQYF.

The table lists this clone with a few counts. The gene calls are TRBV2 and TRBJ2-7; a possible D gene is TRBD1 (6 bases). The CDR3 totals 13 residues. Trimming took 4 bases from V and 5 from J, leaving 12 bases between them. The germline gives CDR1 SNHLY, CDR2 FYNNEI. CDR3 in DNA: TGTGCCAGCAGTGGAGACAGGTATAACGAGCAGTACTTC. Translated: CASSGDRYNEQYF.

This clone has just one count. The V and J genes are TRBV5-5 and TRBJ2-3; D is perhaps TRBD1 (6 bases). Per germline, CDR1 SGHKS and CDR2 YYEKEE (reference sequence). The CDR3 spans 13 residues. Trimming cost V 4 bases and J 4 bases, with 10 bases left between them. CDR3 coding DNA: TGTGCCAGCAGCATCGAGGGGGCAGATACGCAGTATTTT. Residues: CASSIEGADTQYF.

This clone was seen more than once but under ten times. In DNA form, the CDR3 reads TGTGCCAGCAGCCAATCCGGGACAATGGATGAGCAGTTCTTC. Translated, it gives CASSQSGTMDEQFF. The chain joins TRBV3-1 (or the pseudogene TRBV3-2) to TRBJ2-1; a possible D gene is TRBD1 (6 bases). CDR1 and CDR2 (germline): LGHDT, YNNKEL (reference sequence). The CDR3 extends over 14 amino acids. Trimming cost V 2 bases and J 8 bases, with 13 bases left between them.

The chain carries TRBV11-2 and TRBJ2-5, with 9 bases aligning to TRBD2. Per germline, CDR1 SGHAT and CDR2 FQNNGV. CDR3 length equals 14 residues. The J segment lost 3 bases and the V segment lost 5 bases, leaving 4 bases of the junction unmatched. The CDR3 nucleotides read TGTGCCAGCAGCCCGAGACTAGCGGAAGAGACCCAGTACTTC. Protein: CASSPRLAEETQYF.

The V and J genes are TRBV28 and TRBJ2-7; the D gene is possibly TRBD1 (6 bases). The V gene lost 2 bases and the J gene lost 2 bases, with 19 bases spanning the gap. This CDR3 is 17 amino acids long. Germline V lookup: CDR1 MDHEN, CDR2 SYDVKM. The CDR3 DNA follows: TGTGCCAGCAGTTTAAGTGAGGGACACCTATTTACCTACGAGCAGTACTTC. Its translation: CASSLSEGHLFTYEQYF. Full variable domain (outside the CDR3, taken from reference TRBV28 and TRBJ2-7): DVKVTQSSRYLVKRTGEKVFLECVQDMDHENMFWYRQDPGLGLRLIYFSYDVKMKEKGDIPEGYSVSREKKERFSLILESASTNQTSMYLCASSLSEGHLFTYEQYFGPGTRLTVT.

This chain links TRBV3-1 (or the pseudogene TRBV3-2) with TRBJ2-2; TRBD1 might be the D (6 bases). V was cut by 5 bases and J by 5 bases, with 18 bases left in between. The CDR3 has 16 amino acids. Germline-derived CDR1 and CDR2 are LGHDT and YNNKEL (reference sequence). In DNA form, the CDR3 reads TGTGCCAGCAGCAACCGGGACACAAAAGGGACCGGGGAGCTGTTTTTT. Amino acid sequence: CASSNRDTKGTGELFF.

The chain couples TRBV5-4 to TRBJ1-6, with 7 nucleotides matching TRBD1. The junction had 6 bases not matched to a gene; V was cut back by 2 bases and J by 7 bases. Germline loops: CDR1 SGHNT, CDR2 YYREEE (reference sequence). This CDR3 is 15 amino acids long. CDR3 coding DNA: TGTGCCAGCAGCTTCGACGGACAGGCAAATTCACCCCTCCACTTT. It encodes CASSFDGQANSPLHF.